This TCR beta chain comes out of a study of blood T cell repertoires in COVID-19 (TCRdb year 2020). As for the study more broadly: Samples from collaborators originated in the United States, Italy and Spain and spanned both the acute and convalescent phases of COVID-19. The prospective study material was composed of cDNA or gDNA derived from T cells, B-cell-depleted T cells, or PBMCs. Subjects who had been exposed to COVID-19, were actively infected with it, or had recovered from it provided the deeply sampled blood TCRbeta repertoires that made up the dataset. The repertoires were released in a freely available public database intended as a resource for research on the immune response to SARS-CoV-2. Samples came from the ongoing ImmuneRACE study (first 160 participants) plus 1,254 subjects from 6 global collaborators. A de-identified subject ID, COVID-19 status, age in years and sex were almost always included in the sample metadata. Where available, HLA class I and class II types were obtained from metadata supplied by the sample provider rather than from assay-based typing. What the research found in general, with its limitations: The quantity of clinical and demographic metadata differed by source and by participant and was supplied without curation.

The immunoSEQ Assay, a bias-controlled multiplex PCR, was used to amplify TCRbeta CDR3 regions from genomic DNA. The original methods were these. Nucleated cell counts per sample were estimated from amplification of reference gene primers within the assay. Sequence reads were collapsed and filtered to measure the absolute abundance of every unique TCRbeta CDR3 rearrangement. Productive Simpson clonality was computed per sample as the square root of Simpson's diversity index over productive rearrangements. TCRdb provides this immuneACCESS table in a form limited to in-frame rearrangements. Some clones are lacking; in checked studies, under half of them reflect an unresolved V gene, and why the rest are absent is not known. V and J calls plus clone size are reproduced from that table; the DNA served to infer D and trimming. This sample comprises more than 75,000 clones, over 65% of them detected only once. The ten largest clones capture 12% of the sample.

The germline V gene sets CDR1 to SGHRS and CDR2 to YFSETQ. V loses 4 bases, J loses 1 base, and the germline ends lie 10 bases apart. There are 14 amino acids in the CDR3, from cysteine to phenylalanine inclusive. CDR3 DNA is the only sequence kept; it has 42 bases, read in frame from the first base. This clone was recorded once. Its target antigen remains unknown. Base qualities are missing; no much larger clone stands one base away. Each collaborating institution followed its own protocols to collect whole blood in K2EDTA tubes. Collaborator samples were shipped for TCRbeta analysis as frozen whole blood, isolated PBMCs, or DNA extracted from either sample type.

The V and J segments used are TRBV5-1 and TRBJ2-3; TRBD1 could be the D gene, as 6 bases match. The TCR comes from a human donor in a cohort sampled during active COVID-19. Material for sequencing was peripheral blood. The CDR3 in this case is CASSPQGGTDTQYF. The bases read TGCGCCAGCAGCCCACAGGGAGGCACAGATACGCAGTATTTT.